The next 24 T cell receptor beta chains were all read from a single sample in a study of blood T cell repertoires in COVID-19. Sequencing used immunoSEQ multiplex PCR; TCRdb keeps in-frame clones, though not all of them. The repertoire holds approximately 230,000 clones, 85% to 90% seen once, with about 1.7% in the top ten. Sequenced: PBMCs or T cells enriched from blood (not recorded which). These receptors originate from a man aged 40-49 years who had recovered from COVID-19.

This sequence joins TRBV4-3 and TRBJ2-7; the match to TRBD2 covers 11 bases. Germline CDR1 is LGHNA and CDR2 is YSLEER. This CDR3 region has 17 residues. J was trimmed by 4 bases and V by 0 bases; bases with no gene match: 8. The CDR3 spells CASSQDLVLAGGYEQYF. The CDR3 nucleotides read TGCGCCAGCAGCCAAGATCTAGTTCTAGCGGGGGGTTACGAGCAGTACTTC.

Comments on this clone: Other DNA variants within this sample encode the same CDR3. The chain couples TRBV3-1 (or the pseudogene TRBV3-2) to TRBJ2-5, with 9 bases lining up with TRBD2. Germline loops: CDR1 LGHDT, CDR2 YNNKEL (reference sequence). This CDR3 spans 16 amino acids. J lost 5 bases, V lost 1 base, and 8 bases had no gene match. The DNA for the CDR3 is TGTGCCAGCAGCCAAGCGCCAGCGGGGGGTCGGGAGACCCAGTACTTC. Translation: CASSQAPAGGRETQYF.

The chain has TRBV5-4 and TRBJ2-1; 13 positions agree with TRBD2. There are 16 residues in the CDR3. The V and J ends lost 2 bases and 10 bases, in that order; junction bases with no gene match: 9. CDR1 and CDR2 (germline): SGHNT, YYREEE (reference sequence). CDR3 amino acids: CASSFELAGGPREQFF. Here the CDR3 DNA reads TGTGCCAGCAGCTTCGAACTAGCGGGAGGGCCTCGGGAGCAGTTCTTC.

In its sample, this clone was seen a few times. J is TRBJ1-2 and V is TRBV6-5, with 7 bases fitting TRBD1. Germline-derived CDR1 and CDR2 are MNHEY and SVGAGI. After removal of 4 bases from V and 4 bases from J, the junction contained 6 bases not matched to a gene. This CDR3 region has 14 residues. DNA of the CDR3: TGTGCCAGCAGTTCGCGTGAGGGGGCCTATGGCTACACCTTC. This encodes CASSSREGAYGYTF.

The chain joins TRBV7-2 to TRBJ2-3, with 7 bases lining up with TRBD2. The CDR3 extends over 15 amino acids. Trimming removed 1 base from V and 6 bases from J; junction bases left unmatched: 7. Per germline, CDR1 SGHTA and CDR2 FQGNSA. CDR3 region: CASSLGSSGIDTQYF. The CDR3 nucleotides are TGTGCCAGCAGCTTAGGGTCTAGCGGCATCGATACGCAGTATTTT.

This clone was detected only a few times. This specimen includes other DNA sequences encoding the same CDR3. CDR3: CASSARGYEQYF. CDR3 coding DNA: TGTGCCAGTAGCGCCCGGGGCTACGAGCAGTACTTC. V usage is TRBV19 and J usage is TRBJ2-7; D perhaps matches TRBD2 (5 bases). V lost 6 bases to trimming and J lost 3 bases, with 9 bases between them. The CDR3 has 12 residues. The germline gives CDR1 LNHDA, CDR2 SQIVND (reference sequence).

This chain joins TRBV27 and TRBJ1-6; D possibly corresponds to TRBD1 (6 bases). There are 16 residues in the CDR3. In germline, CDR1 is MNHEY, CDR2 SMNVEV (reference sequence). V shed 1 base and J shed 5 bases, with 12 bases lying between them. The CDR3 region is CASSLFGDTDNSPLHF. DNA for the CDR3: TGTGCCAGCAGTTTATTTGGGGACACCGATAATTCACCCCTCCACTTT.

This sequence joins TRBV5-1 and TRBJ1-6; TRBD1 might be the D (6 bases). Trimming removed 5 bases from V and 9 bases from J, with 12 bases in between. CDR3 size: 13 residues. Per germline, CDR1 SGHRS and CDR2 YFSETQ. CDR3 DNA sequence: TGCGCCAGCAGGACAGGTGACGGTTCACCCCTCCACTTT. Residues: CASRTGDGSPLHF.

The rearrangement joins TRBV5-1 to TRBJ1-5; D unresolved. Trimming removed 4 bases from V and 0 bases from J, with 14 bases in between. CDR1 is SGHRS and CDR2 is YFSETQ in the germline V gene. The CDR3 covers 16 residues. CDR3 in amino acids: CASSEGPSNSNQPQHF. CDR3 in DNA: TGCGCCAGCAGCGAGGGCCCGTCTAATAGCAATCAGCCCCAGCATTTT.

The V and J genes are TRBV5-6 and TRBJ1-2, with TRBD1 matching 10 bases. The CDR3 sequence is 14 residues long. The germline V gene encodes CDR1 SGHDT and CDR2 YYEEEE. Trimming removed 0 bases from V and 8 bases from J; junction bases left unmatched: 4. The CDR3 loop is CASSLGDRGSGYTF. CDR3 in DNA: TGTGCCAGCAGCTTGGGGGACAGGGGCTCCGGCTACACCTTC.

The CDR3 reads CASSLGVADSPLHF. The CDR3 DNA is TGTGCCAGCTCACTAGGGGTTGCGGATTCACCCCTCCACTTT. The genes are TRBV18 and TRBJ1-6; maybe TRBD1 (5 bases). With 4 bases removed from V and 8 bases from J, the gap between germline ends came to 12 bases. CDR1 is KGHSH and CDR2 is LQKENI in the germline V gene. This CDR3 has 14 amino acids.

This clone was seen more than once but under ten times. The chain recombines TRBV28 with TRBJ1-5; D not certain. CDR1 is MDHEN and CDR2 is SYDVKM in the germline V gene. V was pared by 3 bases and J by 1 base, with 7 bases between. The CDR3 extends over 14 amino acids. CDR3 residues: CASSLGGSNQPQHF. DNA of the CDR3: TGTGCCAGCAGTTTGGGCGGGAGCAATCAGCCCCAGCATTTT.

The table lists this clone with many counts. The chain uses TRBV12-2 and TRBJ2-5; the table's TRBD1 call for D was not verified on the DNA. TRBV12-2 is a documented pseudogene. The CDR3 has 18 amino acids. CDR3 protein: CASRRTDRGGLKRKTQYF. Written as DNA, the CDR3 is TGTGCAAGTCGTCGAACCGACAGGGGGGGTCTCAAAAGAAAGACCCAGTACTTC.

This clone appeared a single time. V and J are TRBV28 and TRBJ1-2; D is perhaps TRBD1 (5 bases). CDR1 and CDR2 from the germline V gene are MDHEN and SYDVKM. The germline V and J ends were trimmed by 5 bases and 6 bases, with 10 bases remaining between them. The CDR3 contains 12 residues. The CDR3 sequence is CASSLQGNGYTF. Written as DNA, the CDR3 is TGTGCCAGCAGTCTTCAGGGAAATGGCTACACCTTC.

Worth noting for this clone: The same CDR3 is also encoded by other DNA sequences in this sample. The gene calls are TRBV15 and TRBJ2-5; TRBD2 matches 10 bases. The CDR3 runs to 14 residues. CDR1 is LNHNV and CDR2 is YYDKDF in the germline V gene (reference sequence). V lost 1 base, J lost 4 bases, and 0 bases stayed unmatched. The CDR3 region is CATSRGLAGETQYF. The CDR3 nucleotides are TGTGCCACCAGCAGAGGACTAGCGGGAGAGACCCAGTACTTC.

Note on this clone: The same CDR3 also results from other DNA sequences found in this sample. The chain combines TRBV5-1 with TRBJ1-1, with 7 bases identical to TRBD1. The length of the CDR3 is 14 residues. Germline CDR1 reads SGHRS; CDR2 reads YFSETQ. V was pared by 1 base and J by 1 base, with 1 base of the junction left unmatched. The CDR3 DNA follows: TGCGCCAGCAGCTTGCGACAGGGGAACACTGAAGCTTTCTTT. Protein: CASSLRQGNTEAFF.

This chain joins TRBV5-1 and TRBJ2-7; TRBD1 aligns across 7 bases. Germline CDR1 and CDR2: SGHRS and YFSETQ. The CDR3 has 14 amino acids. The ends lost 4 bases at V and 5 bases at J; junction bases unmatched: 9. The CDR3: CASSHPGQRNEQYF. Written as DNA, the CDR3 is TGCGCCAGCAGCCATCCGGGACAGAGGAACGAGCAGTACTTC.

This clone has more than one count but fewer than ten. The chain carries TRBV28 and TRBJ1-1, with D perhaps TRBD1 (6 bases). The ends were cut back, 5 bases at V and 6 bases at J, with 16 bases in the middle. Germline loops: CDR1 MDHEN, CDR2 SYDVKM. CDR3 length: 14 amino acids. The CDR3 sequence: CASSRGGSGAEAFF. The CDR3 DNA is TGTGCCAGCAGTCGGGGGGGCTCAGGAGCTGAAGCTTTCTTT.

The chain carries TRBV5-4 and TRBJ1-2, with D possibly being TRBD1 (5 bases). The CDR3 runs 14 residues. Trimming removed 3 bases at V and 3 bases at J, with 12 bases between. Germline CDR1 SGHNT, CDR2 YYREEE (reference sequence). The CDR3 is CASSWGGIDYGYTF. In nucleotides, the CDR3 is TGTGCCAGCAGCTGGGGGGGGATTGACTATGGCTACACCTTC.

The gene calls are TRBV12-3 or TRBV12-4 and TRBJ2-1, with a weak D call TRBD1 (5 bases). Trimming took 3 bases from V and 8 from J, leaving 11 bases between them. The length of the CDR3 is 13 residues. CDR3 in DNA: TGTGCCAGCAGTTTGCCTGGGGCGGATGAGCAGTTCTTC. This encodes CASSLPGADEQFF.

V usage is TRBV19 and J usage is TRBJ2-2; D is unresolved. V lost 4 bases, J lost 1 base, and 7 bases lay in between. Germline lookup yields CDR1 LNHDA and CDR2 SQIVND (reference sequence). The CDR3 is made up of 14 amino acids. In DNA, the CDR3 is TGTGCCAGTAGTACCCAGCGGAACACCGGGGAGCTGTTTTTT. Its translation: CASSTQRNTGELFF.

The rearrangement uses TRBV5-1 and TRBJ2-1, with TRBD2 matching 13 bases. The CDR3 covers 21 residues. The ends lost 1 base at V and 1 base at J; junction bases unmatched: 14. CDR1 SGHRS and CDR2 YFSETQ come from the germline V gene. The DNA of the CDR3 is TGCGCCAGCAGCTTGCCCCACAGAACTAGCGGGAGGGCCAGGTCCTACAATGAGCAGTTCTTC. Its protein is CASSLPHRTSGRARSYNEQFF.

This clone was found many times. The chain employs TRBV24-1 and TRBJ1-5; 12 nucleotides match TRBD1. The germline V gene has CDR1 KGHDR and CDR2 SFDVKD. The CDR3 loop spans 17 amino acids. Germline trimming cut 5 bases from V and 7 bases from J; bases unmatched to any gene: 11. The CDR3 DNA reads TGTGCCACCAGTGCTCCTTCCGGGACAGGGGGCCGACAGCCCCAGCATTTT. Amino acid sequence: CATSAPSGTGGRQPQHF.

The chain employs TRBV7-2 and TRBJ2-1; TRBD2 aligns across 9 bases. J lost 7 bases, V lost 5 bases, and 9 bases had no gene match. This CDR3 is built from 15 residues. Germline V gene data show CDR1 as SGHTA and CDR2 as FQGNSA. The CDR3 here is CASSPSLAGRNEQFF. CDR3 DNA sequence: TGTGCCAGCAGCCCCTCGCTAGCGGGAAGGAATGAGCAGTTCTTC.